In this sample, the clone carrying this TCR beta chain turned up many times. Its antigen is unidentified. The data originate from a study of T cells in Graves' hyperthyroidism and ophthalmopathy. Study-wide results and caveats: Ophthalmopathy was model-predicted a median about six months pre-onset. Expanded thyroid clonotypes (above 0.001) were mostly also found in blood.

For the diagnoses, clinical symptoms, serum thyroxine and TRAb, thyroid ultrasound and orbital computed tomography were used. V lost 0 bases, J lost 1 base, and 17 bases stayed unmatched. Germline CDR1 reads MDHEN; CDR2 reads SYDVKM. The CDR3 runs to 20 residues. Amplified regions were TCR beta CDR3 sequences from RNA transcripts. When the TCR CDR3 underwent first-round RT-PCR, the HTBI primer set was used. TCRdb independently ran MiXCR on the multiplex PCR reads; one entry per CDR3 protein. Of roughly 530,000 distinct CDR3 sequences listed, 17% are singletons. The sequencing sample was made of blood. This TCR derives from a young woman with Graves' ophthalmopathy. The chain joins TRBV28 to TRBJ2-7; 8 bases map to TRBD1. The CDR3 coding sequence is TGTGCCAGCAGTTTATGGTATATTCGGGACAGGCAGGCCGCATCCTACGAGCAGTACTTC. Protein sequence: CASSLWYIRDRQAASYEQYF.